One sample yielded the 21 T cell receptor beta chains listed below, sequenced in a study of T-cell memory formation after mild COVID-19. TCRdb called the 5' RACE reads again in MiXCR, with one record for every CDR3 protein. The sample shows a few hundred thousand distinct CDR3 sequences, about a sixth of them seen only once. What was sequenced was PBMCs or a T cell subset sorted from them (not recorded which). Receptors originate from a man between 18 and 35 years old who had mild COVID-19 (a few samples of this study predate the infection). Cell type and time point are not known.

The V call is TRBV2, the J call TRBJ2-1; 9 bases line up with TRBD1. The CDR3 consists of 13 residues. Germline V gives CDR1 SNHLY, CDR2 FYNNEI. V lost 5 bases and J lost 8; bases outside the gene matches: 4. CDR3 loop: CASSRDREDEQFF. CDR3 DNA sequence: TGTGCCAGCAGTCGGGACAGGGAGGATGAGCAGTTCTTC.

This clonotype was picked up a small number of times. The chain couples TRBV12-3 or TRBV12-4 to TRBJ1-3, with D unclear. The V and J ends lost 1 base and 2 bases respectively, with 12 bases between them. This CDR3 region has 16 residues. CDR3 residues: CASSLGGISTGNTIYF. Here the CDR3 DNA reads TGTGCCAGCAGTTTAGGAGGTATTTCGACTGGAAACACCATATATTTT.

The chain joins TRBV3-1 to TRBJ2-1; tentatively, D is TRBD1 (6 bases). This CDR3 is 15 amino acids long. The germline CDR1 and CDR2 sequences are LGHDT and YNNKEL (reference sequence). Trimming stripped 3 bases from V and 3 bases from J, with 12 bases between. In nucleotides, the CDR3 is TGTGCCAGCAGCCAGCCAGGGGTCGGCTACAATGAGCAGTTCTTC. The encoded protein is CASSQPGVGYNEQFF.

This clonotype was picked up a small number of times. The V and J genes are TRBV5-4 and TRBJ2-5, with a tentative D call TRBD2 (7 bases). Trimming left V 2 bases short and J 5 bases short, with 10 bases between. The germline CDR1 and CDR2 sequences are SGHNT and YYREEE (reference sequence). The CDR3 sequence is 13 residues long. CDR3 sequence reads: CASSFKGGETQYF. The CDR3 DNA sequence: TGTGCCAGCAGCTTCAAGGGGGGGGAGACCCAGTACTTC.

This clonotype has ten or more counts. The rearrangement joins TRBV12-3 or TRBV12-4 to TRBJ2-2, with TRBD1 identical over 8 bases. This CDR3 spans 17 amino acids. V dropped 9 bases and J dropped 4; count of bases not matched to a gene: 16. The CDR3 loop is CASKPPAGTGRTGELFF. CDR3 DNA: TGTGCCAGTAAACCGCCCGCCGGGACAGGACGCACCGGGGAGCTGTTTTTT.

The gene calls are TRBV11-3 and TRBJ2-5, with 8 bases that match TRBD1. J gave up 3 bases and V 5 bases, and 8 bases lay outside the gene matches. Germline CDR1 SGHNT, CDR2 YENEEA. The CDR3 is 15 residues long. The DNA for the CDR3 is TGTGCCAGCAGCCCAGGACAGGGTGAAGAAGAGACCCAGTACTTC. Protein sequence: CASSPGQGEEETQYF.

The chain has TRBV7-7 and TRBJ2-1; 11 bases match TRBD2. This CDR3 spans 15 amino acids. The junction had 6 bases not matched to a gene; V was cut back by 5 bases and J by 6 bases. Germline values: CDR1 SSHAT, CDR2 FNYEAQ (reference sequence). The CDR3 is CASSPGTSGVNEQFF. In DNA, the CDR3 is TGTGCCAGCAGCCCCGGGACTAGCGGCGTCAATGAGCAGTTCTTC.

At least ten counts were recorded for this clonotype. The chain links TRBV11-2 to TRBJ2-3; D remains unclear. Per the germline V gene, CDR1 is SGHAT and CDR2 is FQNNGV. V was pared by 5 bases and J by 6 bases, with 9 bases between. The CDR3 loop spans 12 amino acids. The CDR3 DNA sequence: TGTGCCAGCAGCCAAGTATTGGATACGCAGTATTTT. It encodes CASSQVLDTQYF.

This clonotype was recorded a few times. The V and J genes are TRBV29-1 and TRBJ2-3; D perhaps matches TRBD1 (5 bases). V was pared by 3 bases and J by 0 bases, with 10 bases between. The germline gives CDR1 SQVTM, CDR2 ANQGSEA. This CDR3 spans 14 amino acids. For the CDR3, the DNA is TGCAGCGTTGAGGGGCTAACTAGCACAGATACGCAGTATTTT. Its translation is CSVEGLTSTDTQYF.

The V and J genes are TRBV28 and TRBJ1-1, with D perhaps matching TRBD1 (5 bases). Trimming pared 6 bases from V and 3 bases from J, leaving 14 bases between. CDR1 and CDR2 (germline): MDHEN, SYDVKM. CDR3 length: 14 amino acids. The CDR3 loop reads CASRPPRGYTEAFF. As DNA, the CDR3 is TGTGCCAGCAGGCCCCCGAGGGGATACACTGAAGCTTTCTTT.

This clonotype was counted many times. The gene calls are TRBV20-1 and TRBJ2-6, with D unresolved. The CDR3 has 17 residues. Trimming cost V 4 bases and J 0 bases, with 16 bases left between them. Germline V lookup: CDR1 DFQATT, CDR2 SNEGSKA (reference sequence). Here the CDR3 DNA reads TGCAGTGCTACCCGCGGCAACACCGCCTCTGGGGCCAACGTCCTGACTTTC. Its protein is CSATRGNTASGANVLTF.

This clonotype was found a few times. This rearrangement joins TRBV5-1 to TRBJ1-1; D is possibly TRBD1 (5 bases). CDR1 is SGHRS and CDR2 is YFSETQ in the germline V gene. The germline V and J ends were trimmed by 4 bases and 1 base, with 17 bases remaining between them. The CDR3 is 16 residues long. The CDR3 DNA follows: TGCGCCAGCAGCCTCACACCGGGACGGACGAACACTGAAGCTTTCTTT. Residues: CASSLTPGRTNTEAFF.

The rearrangement joins TRBV29-1 to TRBJ1-2; D gene ambiguous. The CDR3 is made up of 13 amino acids. The V end lost 0 bases, the J end lost 2 bases, and 7 bases lay between the germline ends. From germline, CDR1 is SQVTM and CDR2 ANQGSEA. The CDR3 is CSVEDAPNYGYTF. The CDR3 DNA follows: TGCAGCGTTGAAGACGCCCCCAACTATGGCTACACCTTC.

The rearrangement joins TRBV7-2 to TRBJ2-6, with TRBD2 as a possible D gene (5 bases). With 1 base removed from V and 2 bases from J, the gap between germline ends came to 9 bases. CDR3 length: 16 amino acids. Per germline, CDR1 SGHTA and CDR2 FQGNSA. CDR3 in DNA: TGTGCCAGCAGCTTAGAGTGGGGAGCTGGGGCCAACGTCCTGACTTTC. Amino acid sequence: CASSLEWGAGANVLTF.

The sample holds a few counts of this clonotype. The chain has TRBV6-1 and TRBJ2-7, with 9 bases identical to TRBD2. Germline V gives CDR1 MNHNS, CDR2 SASEGT. This CDR3 has 15 residues. Trimming cost V 7 bases and J 0 bases; bases outside gene matches: 7. CDR3 nucleotide sequence: TGTGCCAGCAAGATTAGCGGGGGTAGCTCCTACGAGCAGTACGTC. Its translation is CASKISGGSSYEQYV.

J is TRBJ2-5 and V is TRBV6-6; D unclear. Germline V gene lookup returns CDR1 MNHNY and CDR2 SVGAGI (reference sequence). V was trimmed by 8 bases and J by 5 bases, leaving 12 bases between them. This CDR3 spans 12 amino acids. This chain's CDR3 is CASQRPSETQYF. The DNA for the CDR3 is TGTGCCAGCCAAAGGCCGTCTGAGACCCAGTACTTC.

The V call is TRBV5-1, the J call TRBJ1-2, with D perhaps TRBD1 (5 bases). CDR3 length: 14 amino acids. The V and J ends lost 4 bases and 7 bases respectively, with 17 bases between them. Germline loops: CDR1 SGHRS, CDR2 YFSETQ. The DNA for the CDR3 is TGCGCCAGCAGCCCGGGACGGGGGAATACTGGCTACACCTTC. It codes for CASSPGRGNTGYTF.

The sample holds a few counts of this clonotype. V gene TRBV7-8 combines with J gene TRBJ1-1; D gene ambiguous. This CDR3 region has 14 residues. Germline V gene sequence: CDR1 SGHVS, CDR2 FQNEAQ. Trimming removed 2 bases from V and 1 base from J, with 8 bases in between. The CDR3, as DNA: TGTGCCAGCAGCTTATTTGGCACGAACACTGAAGCTTTCTTT. It specifies CASSLFGTNTEAFF.

This chain uses TRBV15 with TRBJ2-1; a weak D match, TRBD2 (5 bases). The CDR3 spans 12 residues. Germline loops: CDR1 LNHNV, CDR2 YYDKDF (reference sequence). Trimming stripped 3 bases from V and 12 bases from J, with 12 bases between. The CDR3 reads CATSSPGIRQFF. The DNA of the CDR3 is TGTGCCACCAGCAGCCCGGGGATTAGGCAGTTCTTC. The full variable domain, in which reference TRBV15 and TRBJ2-1 provide the parts outside the CDR3, is DAMVIQNPRYQVTQFGKPVTLSCSQTLNHNVMYWYQQKSSQAPKLLFHYYDKDFNNEADTPDNFQSRRPNTSFCFLDIRSPGLGDTAMYLCATSSPGIRQFFGPGTRLTVL.

J is TRBJ2-5 and V is TRBV11-1; a weak D match, TRBD1 (6 bases). Germline V lookup: CDR1 SGHAT, CDR2 FQDESV (reference sequence). The V end was cut by 1 base, the J end by 5 bases, with 14 bases between. The length of the CDR3 is 15 residues. The CDR3 nucleotides read TGTGCCAGCAGCTTAGGAGGGACACCCAAGGAGACCCAGTACTTC. Its translation is CASSLGGTPKETQYF. The whole variable domain, filled in from reference TRBV11-1 and TRBJ2-5, reads EAEVAQSPRYKITEKSQAVAFWCDPISGHATLYWYRQILGQGPELLVQFQDESVVDDSQLPKDRFSAERLKGVDSTLKIQPAELGDSAMYLCASSLGGTPKETQYFGPGTRLLVL.

The J gene is TRBJ2-3, the V gene TRBV9; D is ambiguous. Germline-derived CDR1 and CDR2 are SGDLS and YYNGEE. The ends were cut back, 6 bases at V and 6 bases at J, with 17 bases in the middle. The CDR3 extends over 14 amino acids. The DNA for the CDR3 is TGTGCCAGCAAACCTATCATGCTGAGGGATACGCAGTATTTT. Its protein is CASKPIMLRDTQYF. Together with reference TRBV9 and TRBJ2-3, the CDR3 gives the full variable domain: DSGVTQTPKHLITATGQRVTLRCSPRSGDLSVYWYQQSLDQGLQFLIQYYNGEERAKGNILERFSAQQFPDLHSELNLSSLELGDSALYFCASKPIMLRDTQYFGPGTRLTVL.